The 12 T cell receptor beta chains below all came from one sample that was sequenced in a study of blood T cell repertoires in COVID-19. Sequenced by immunoSEQ multiplex PCR; TCRdb stores in-frame clones only, minus some. The data hold some 94,000 clones, with roughly 89% observed a single time. Input material: peripheral blood. Every receptor here comes from a woman aged 55-70 years with COVID-19, enrolled during active disease.

The chain has TRBV6-5 and TRBJ2-5; 11 bases agree with TRBD2. Germline CDR1 reads MNHEY; CDR2 reads SVGAGI. The CDR3 extends over 15 amino acids. V lost 6 bases, J lost 1 base, and 4 bases stayed unmatched. The CDR3, as DNA: TGTGCCAGCAGGATGACTAGCGGGGTCCAAGAGACCCAGTACTTC. Its translation: CASRMTSGVQETQYF.

This clone was detected a few times. CDR3 loop: CASSSQGVTYYGYTF. The DNA for the CDR3 is TGTGCCAGTAGTAGCCAGGGGGTGACTTACTATGGCTACACCTTC. The chain recombines TRBV19 with TRBJ1-2; the match to TRBD1 covers 7 bases. Per the germline V gene, CDR1 is LNHDA and CDR2 is SQIVND (reference sequence). V shed 4 bases, J shed 3 bases, and the junction held 8 bases outside the gene matches. This CDR3 region has 15 residues.

The genes are TRBV6-5 and TRBJ2-3, with 8 bases aligning to TRBD2. Germline V gene sequence: CDR1 MNHEY, CDR2 SVGAGI. Trimming at V came to 5 bases and at J to 0 bases, leaving 4 bases not matched to a gene. The CDR3 is 15 residues long. CDR3 bases: TGTGCCAGCAGTCGAGCGGGGGTTAGCACAGATACGCAGTATTTT. This gives the protein CASSRAGVSTDTQYF.

The chain couples TRBV7-9 to TRBJ2-2; TRBD2 agrees at 10 bases. CDR1 is SEHNR, CDR2 FQNEAQ, per germline (reference sequence). The CDR3 has 17 residues. V lost 5 bases, J lost 0 bases, and 6 bases stayed unmatched. Here the CDR3 reads CASSHATSGANTGELFF. In DNA, the CDR3 is TGTGCCAGCAGCCATGCAACTAGCGGGGCGAACACCGGGGAGCTGTTTTTT.

The chain is built from TRBV12-3 or TRBV12-4 and TRBJ2-3; 7 bases are shared with TRBD1. The CDR3 extends over 13 amino acids. V lost 6 bases, J lost 8 bases, and 8 bases stayed unmatched. DNA for the CDR3: TGTGCCAGCAGGAGGACAGGTGCCGGTACGCAGTATTTT. Its protein is CASRRTGAGTQYF.

The chain has TRBV4-2 and TRBJ1-5; 10 bases fit TRBD1. The CDR3 spans 18 residues. CDR1 is LGHNA and CDR2 is YNFKEQ in the germline V gene. V lost 1 base to trimming and J lost 5 bases; unmatched junction nucleotides: 11. CDR3 in DNA: TGTGCCAGCAGCCAAGGGACTGCCGGGACAGGGGCGGATCAGCCCCAGCATTTT. This codes for CASSQGTAGTGADQPQHF.

This chain connects TRBV30 to TRBJ2-5, with unresolved D. The V and J ends lost 5 bases and 4 bases respectively, with 8 bases between them. The CDR3 has 11 residues. CDR1 GTSNPN and CDR2 SVGIG come from the germline V gene (reference sequence). The CDR3 loop is CAWGPLETQYF. Here the CDR3 DNA reads TGTGCCTGGGGTCCCTTAGAGACCCAGTACTTC.

The genes are TRBV28 and TRBJ1-1; the match to TRBD1 covers 8 bases. Germline assignment: CDR1 MDHEN and CDR2 SYDVKM. After removal of 6 bases from V and 4 bases from J, the junction contained 13 bases not matched to a gene. The CDR3 consists of 16 residues. The CDR3 spells CASSPGQGRSGTEAFF. CDR3 nucleotides: TGTGCCAGCAGCCCCGGACAGGGCCGGAGTGGCACTGAAGCTTTCTTT.

Only a few counts were recorded for this clone. J is TRBJ2-7 and V is TRBV4-2; 11 nucleotides align to TRBD1. This CDR3 has 13 residues. Germline assignment: CDR1 LGHNA and CDR2 YNFKEQ. The V and J ends lost 4 bases and 7 bases, in that order; junction bases with no gene match: 3. CDR3: CASSRDRGVEQYF. The CDR3 DNA is TGTGCCAGCAGCCGGGACAGGGGGGTTGAGCAGTACTTC.

In this sample, this clone turned up a few times. The chain links TRBV7-9 to TRBJ2-1; TRBD1 matches at 7 bases. Unmatched junction bases numbered 6, after V lost 5 bases and J lost 5 bases. The CDR3 has 14 residues. Germline assignment: CDR1 SEHNR and CDR2 FQNEAQ (reference sequence). CDR3 sequence: CASSLRDSNNEQFF. Written as DNA, the CDR3 is TGTGCCAGCAGCCTCCGGGACAGCAACAATGAGCAGTTCTTC.

The V gene is TRBV5-6, the J gene TRBJ1-2, with 8 bases fitting TRBD1. This CDR3 is 15 amino acids long. After removal of 1 base from V and 6 bases from J, the junction contained 8 bases not matched to a gene. Germline values: CDR1 SGHDT, CDR2 YYEEEE. The CDR3 DNA reads as TGTGCCAGCAGCTTGCGAGGGGACAGGAGGGATGGCTACACCTTC. This translates into CASSLRGDRRDGYTF.

CDR3 amino acids: CASQQLPRGPDRIPRQPQHF. CDR3 nucleotides: TGTGCCAGCCAGCAACTCCCCCGGGGTCCTGACAGGATCCCCCGACAGCCCCAGCATTTT. J is TRBJ1-5 and V is TRBV21-1; the table's TRBD1 call for D was not verified on the DNA. TRBV21-1 constitutes a pseudogene. The CDR3 totals 20 residues.